The 3 T cell receptor beta chains given below trace back to one sample, sequenced in a study of CD4 T cells in relation to SARS-CoV-2 and coronaviruses. The antigens these receptors bind are not known. The unexposed donors gave CD4+ T cells in about 2010-2019, prior to COVID-19. Isolation of CD4+ T cells took place after roughly nine days in culture. Method: immunoSEQ multiplex PCR; TCRdb's copy keeps in-frame clones and lacks some. The repertoire has more than 20,000 clones, about 60% of them found once; the top ten carry 11%. Specimen: CD4+ T cells from PBMCs, cultured in vitro. Source of these receptors: a human donor in good health.

This clone was seen just once. The chain carries TRBV19 and TRBJ2-1; 7 nucleotides align to TRBD2. Unmatched junction bases numbered 14, after V lost 3 bases and J lost 9 bases. The CDR3 runs to 16 residues. Germline V gives CDR1 LNHDA, CDR2 SQIVND (reference sequence). The CDR3 bases are TGTGCCAGTAGTATTCCGGGAGGTACGAATTTTGGTGAGCAGTTCTTC. Amino acid sequence: CASSIPGGTNFGEQFF. The whole variable domain, remainder taken from reference TRBV19 and TRBJ2-1, is DGGITQSPKYLFRKEGQNVTLSCEQNLNHDAMYWYRQDPGQGLRLIYYSQIVNDFQKGDIAEGYSVSREKKESFPLTVTSAQKNPTAFYLCASSIPGGTNFGEQFFGPGTRLTVL.

This sequence joins TRBV3-1 (or the pseudogene TRBV3-2) and TRBJ1-6; a possible D gene is TRBD1 (6 bases). The V end lost 1 base, the J end lost 9 bases, and 10 bases lay between the germline ends. This CDR3 is built from 14 residues. The germline V gene has CDR1 LGHDT and CDR2 YNNKEL (reference sequence). DNA for the CDR3: TGTGCCAGCAGCCAAGGGACAGTAGGTTCACCCCTCCACTTT. Amino acid sequence: CASSQGTVGSPLHF.

V usage is TRBV7-6 and J usage is TRBJ2-1; 8 bases match TRBD1. Germline trimming cut 4 bases from V and 6 bases from J; bases unmatched to any gene: 14. CDR1 and CDR2 from the germline V gene are SGHVS and FNYEAQ. The CDR3 is made up of 17 amino acids. CDR3 DNA sequence: TGTGCCAGCAGCTCAGGACCCAGGGGGCGAAATCGCAATGAGCAGTTCTTC. This sequence encodes CASSSGPRGRNRNEQFF.